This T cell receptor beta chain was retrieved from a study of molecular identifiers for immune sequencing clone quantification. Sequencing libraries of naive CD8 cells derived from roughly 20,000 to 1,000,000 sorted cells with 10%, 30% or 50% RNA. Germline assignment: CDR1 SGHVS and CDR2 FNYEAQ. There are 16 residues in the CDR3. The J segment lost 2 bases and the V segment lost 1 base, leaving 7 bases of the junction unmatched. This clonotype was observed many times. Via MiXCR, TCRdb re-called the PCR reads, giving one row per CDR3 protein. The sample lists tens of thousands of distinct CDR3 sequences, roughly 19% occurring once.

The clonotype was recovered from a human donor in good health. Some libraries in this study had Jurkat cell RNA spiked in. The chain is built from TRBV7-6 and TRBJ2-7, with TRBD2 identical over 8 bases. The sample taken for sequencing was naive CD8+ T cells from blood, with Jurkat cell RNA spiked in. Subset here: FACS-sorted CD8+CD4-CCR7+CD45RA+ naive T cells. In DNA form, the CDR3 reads TGTGCCAGCAGCTTAGGACCCGGGACTAGTACCTACGAGCAGTACTTC. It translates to CASSLGPGTSTYEQYF.